The source of this T cell receptor beta chain is a study of cytomegalovirus exposure and HLA in healthy donors. Per the germline V gene, CDR1 is SGHKS and CDR2 is YYEKEE (reference sequence). The CDR3 sequence is 15 residues long. V shed 3 bases and J 4 bases; nucleotides not matched to a gene: 6. Method: immunoSEQ multiplex PCR; TCRdb's copy keeps in-frame clones and lacks some. The sample lists more than 300,000 clones, roughly 88% occurring once. Study-level findings and limits: Most observed TCR sequences were rare, whereas some public TCRs were detected in many donors. The authors listed about 170 TCR beta chains as cytomegalovirus-associated.

With regard to this clone: What it binds is unknown.

Donors were drawn from the approximately 120-subject validation cohort, separate from the 666-subject first cohort. The genes are TRBV5-5 and TRBJ2-5, with 10 positions matching TRBD1. The TCR sequence derives from a woman between 18 and 30 years old in good health and CMV-seronegative. The sample comprised PBMCs. CDR3 amino acids: CASSSVGTGAETQYF. The CDR3 DNA sequence: TGTGCCAGCAGCTCTGTTGGGACAGGGGCAGAGACCCAGTACTTC.